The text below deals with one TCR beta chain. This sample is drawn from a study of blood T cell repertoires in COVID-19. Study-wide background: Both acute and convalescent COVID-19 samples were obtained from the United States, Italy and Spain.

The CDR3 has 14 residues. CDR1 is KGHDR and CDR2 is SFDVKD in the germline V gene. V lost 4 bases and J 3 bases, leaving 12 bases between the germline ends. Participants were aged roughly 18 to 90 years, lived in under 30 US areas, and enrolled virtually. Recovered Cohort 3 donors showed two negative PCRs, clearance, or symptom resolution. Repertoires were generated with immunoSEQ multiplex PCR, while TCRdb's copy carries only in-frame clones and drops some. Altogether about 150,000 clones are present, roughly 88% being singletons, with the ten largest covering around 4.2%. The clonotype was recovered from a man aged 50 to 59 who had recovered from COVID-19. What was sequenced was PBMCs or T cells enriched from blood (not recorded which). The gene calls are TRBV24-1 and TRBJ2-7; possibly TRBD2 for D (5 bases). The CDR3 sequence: CATSDGLANYEQYF. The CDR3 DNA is TGTGCCACCAGTGACGGTCTAGCCAACTACGAGCAGTACTTC.